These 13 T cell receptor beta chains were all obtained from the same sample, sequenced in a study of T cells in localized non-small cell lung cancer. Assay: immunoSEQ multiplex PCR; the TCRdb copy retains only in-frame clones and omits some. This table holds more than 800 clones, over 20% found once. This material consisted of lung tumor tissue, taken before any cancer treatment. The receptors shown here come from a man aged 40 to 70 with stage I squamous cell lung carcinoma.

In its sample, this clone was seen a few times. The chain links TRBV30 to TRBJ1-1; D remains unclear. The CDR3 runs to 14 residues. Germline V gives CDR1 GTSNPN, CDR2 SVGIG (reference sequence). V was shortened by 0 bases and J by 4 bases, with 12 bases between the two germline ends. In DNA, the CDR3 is TGTGCCTGGAGTGTAGGCCAACCGGGCACTGAAGCTTTCTTT. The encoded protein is CAWSVGQPGTEAFF.

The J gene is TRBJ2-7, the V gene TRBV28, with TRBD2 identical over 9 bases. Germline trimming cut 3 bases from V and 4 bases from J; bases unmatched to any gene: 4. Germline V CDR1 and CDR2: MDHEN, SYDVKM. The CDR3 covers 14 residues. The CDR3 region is CASSLSRGGYEQYF. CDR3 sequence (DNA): TGTGCCAGCAGTTTGTCGCGGGGGGGGTACGAGCAGTACTTC.

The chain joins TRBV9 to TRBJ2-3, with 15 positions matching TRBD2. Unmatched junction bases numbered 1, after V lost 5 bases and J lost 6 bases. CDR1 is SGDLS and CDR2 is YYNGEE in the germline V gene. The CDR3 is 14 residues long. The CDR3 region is CASRGLAGGDTQYF. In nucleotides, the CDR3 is TGTGCCAGCAGGGGACTAGCGGGGGGTGATACGCAGTATTTT.

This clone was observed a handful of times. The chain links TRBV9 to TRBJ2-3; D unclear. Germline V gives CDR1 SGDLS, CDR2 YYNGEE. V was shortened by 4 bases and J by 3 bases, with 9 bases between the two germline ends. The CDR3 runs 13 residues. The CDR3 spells CASSPTFTDTQYF. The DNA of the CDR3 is TGTGCCAGCAGCCCTACTTTTACAGATACGCAGTATTTT.

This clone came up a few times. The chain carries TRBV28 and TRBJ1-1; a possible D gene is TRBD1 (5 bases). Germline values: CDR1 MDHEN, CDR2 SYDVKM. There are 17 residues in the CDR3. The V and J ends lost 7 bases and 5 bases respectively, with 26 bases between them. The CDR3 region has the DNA TGTGCCAGCACTTCTGACCCGGGACGGCTTTTTGGAACTGAAGCTTTCTTT. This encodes CASTSDPGRLFGTEAFF.

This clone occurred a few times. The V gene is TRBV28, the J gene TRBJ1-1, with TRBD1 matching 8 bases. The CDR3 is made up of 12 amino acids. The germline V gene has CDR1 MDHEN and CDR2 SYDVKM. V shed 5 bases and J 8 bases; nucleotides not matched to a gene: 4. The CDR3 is CASSGTGQEAFF. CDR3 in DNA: TGTGCCAGCAGTGGGACAGGCCAAGAAGCTTTCTTT.

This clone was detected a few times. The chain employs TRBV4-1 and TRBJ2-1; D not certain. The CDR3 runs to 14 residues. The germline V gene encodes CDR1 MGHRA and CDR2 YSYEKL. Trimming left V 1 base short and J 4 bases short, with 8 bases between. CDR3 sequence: CASSQAHPYNEQFF. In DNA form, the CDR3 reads TGCGCCAGCAGCCAAGCTCATCCTTACAATGAGCAGTTCTTC.

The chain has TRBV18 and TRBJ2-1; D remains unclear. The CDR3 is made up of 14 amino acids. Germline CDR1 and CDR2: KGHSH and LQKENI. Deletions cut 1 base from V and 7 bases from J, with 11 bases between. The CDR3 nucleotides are TGTGCCAGCTCACCACGGACCTACGATAATGAGCAGTTCTTC. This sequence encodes CASSPRTYDNEQFF.

The CDR3 sequence: CAWSVFQETQYF. CDR3 coding DNA: TGTGCCTGGAGTGTTTTCCAAGAGACCCAGTACTTC. The chain couples TRBV30 to TRBJ2-5; no clear D. The V gene lost 0 bases and the J gene lost 1 base, with 3 bases spanning the gap. CDR3 length equals 12 residues. CDR1 and CDR2 (germline): GTSNPN, SVGIG (reference sequence).

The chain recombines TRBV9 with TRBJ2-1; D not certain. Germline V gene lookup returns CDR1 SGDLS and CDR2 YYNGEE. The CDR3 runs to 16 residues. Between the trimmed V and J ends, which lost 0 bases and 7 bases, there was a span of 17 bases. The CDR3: CASSVGLEASVNEQFF. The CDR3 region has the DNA TGTGCCAGCAGCGTAGGTTTAGAGGCTAGTGTAAATGAGCAGTTCTTC.

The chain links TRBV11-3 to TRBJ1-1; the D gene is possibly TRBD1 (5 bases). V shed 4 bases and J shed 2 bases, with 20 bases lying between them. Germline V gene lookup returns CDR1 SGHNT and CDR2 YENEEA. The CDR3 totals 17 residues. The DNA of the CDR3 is TGTGCCAGCAGCTCACCTCGCATTGGACACCTAAACACTGAAGCTTTCTTT. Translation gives CASSSPRIGHLNTEAFF.

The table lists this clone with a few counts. CDR3 amino acids: CASRADRHSYEQYF. CDR3 DNA sequence: TGTGCCAGCAGGGCAGACAGACACTCCTACGAGCAGTACTTC. J is TRBJ2-7 and V is TRBV9; a possible D gene is TRBD1 (5 bases). The germline V gene has CDR1 SGDLS and CDR2 YYNGEE. The CDR3 contains 14 residues. Trimming stripped 5 bases from V and 0 bases from J, with 12 bases between. The whole variable domain, filled in from reference TRBV9 and TRBJ2-7, reads DSGVTQTPKHLITATGQRVTLRCSPRSGDLSVYWYQQSLDQGLQFLIQYYNGEERAKGNILERFSAQQFPDLHSELNLSSLELGDSALYFCASRADRHSYEQYFGPGTRLTVT.

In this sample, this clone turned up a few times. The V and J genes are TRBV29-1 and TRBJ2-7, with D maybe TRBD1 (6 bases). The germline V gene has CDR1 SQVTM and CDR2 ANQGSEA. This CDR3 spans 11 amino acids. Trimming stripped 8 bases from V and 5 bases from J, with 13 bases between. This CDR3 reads CSHGQGNEQYF. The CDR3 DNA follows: TGCAGCCATGGGCAGGGGAACGAGCAGTACTTC.